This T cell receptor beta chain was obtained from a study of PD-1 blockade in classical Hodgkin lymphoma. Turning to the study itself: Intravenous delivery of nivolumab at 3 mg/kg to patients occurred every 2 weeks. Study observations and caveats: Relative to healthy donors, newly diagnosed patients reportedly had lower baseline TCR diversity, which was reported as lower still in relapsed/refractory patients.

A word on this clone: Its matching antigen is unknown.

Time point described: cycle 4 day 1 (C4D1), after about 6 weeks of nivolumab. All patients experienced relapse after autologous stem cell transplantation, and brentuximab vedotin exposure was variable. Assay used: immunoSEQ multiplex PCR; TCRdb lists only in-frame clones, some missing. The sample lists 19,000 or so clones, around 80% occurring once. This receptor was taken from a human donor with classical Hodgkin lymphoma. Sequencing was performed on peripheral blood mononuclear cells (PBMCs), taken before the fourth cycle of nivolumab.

The CDR3 nucleotides read TGTGCCAGTAGTATAGACAGTATAGCGGTTAGAGATGAGCAGTTCTTC. Translated, it gives CASSIDSIAVRDEQFF. The chain recombines TRBV19 with TRBJ2-1, with a weak D call TRBD2 (6 bases). Germline CDR1 and CDR2: LNHDA and SQIVND (reference sequence). The V end was cut by 0 bases, the J end by 8 bases, with 17 bases between. This CDR3 region has 16 residues.